Below are 21 T cell receptor beta chains sequenced from a single sample in a study of T cell responses to AZD1222 COVID-19 vaccine. Clones were read by immunoSEQ multiplex PCR, and TCRdb kept only the in-frame ones, dropping some. This table has about 120,000 clones, about 87% appearing once. This sample comprised peripheral blood, obtained on day 0 of AZD1222 vaccination. These receptors were obtained from an adult in good health.

The V gene is TRBV7-9, the J gene TRBJ2-5; TRBD1 aligns across 7 bases. The V gene's germline CDR1 is SEHNR and CDR2 FQNEAQ (reference sequence). This CDR3 has 14 residues. The V and J ends lost 7 bases and 5 bases, in that order; junction bases with no gene match: 10. The CDR3 region has the DNA TGTGCCAGCACCCAGGGACAGTACTTGGAGACCCAGTACTTC. Its translation: CASTQGQYLETQYF.

The V call is TRBV4-3, the J call TRBJ2-7; D could derive from TRBD1 or TRBD2 (5 bases each). Trimming removed 0 bases from V and 5 bases from J, with 17 bases in between. The CDR3 has 16 amino acids. Looked up from germline, CDR1 is LGHNA and CDR2 is YSLEER. CDR3 in DNA: TGCGCCAGCAGCCAAGATTTGGCCGGGGCTGGGGACGAGCAGTACTTC. Residues: CASSQDLAGAGDEQYF.

The rearrangement joins TRBV5-1 to TRBJ2-5; 8 bases align to TRBD1. J lost 5 bases, V lost 3 bases, and 6 bases had no gene match. From germline, CDR1 is SGHRS and CDR2 YFSETQ. The CDR3 is 14 amino acids. As DNA, the CDR3 is TGCGCCAGCAGCTCATGGACAGGGCAGGAGACCCAGTACTTC. This codes for CASSSWTGQETQYF.

The rearrangement uses TRBV7-9 and TRBJ1-1; D is ambiguous. CDR1 and CDR2 from the germline V gene are SEHNR and FQNEAQ (reference sequence). V was shortened by 4 bases and J by 0 bases, with 9 bases between the two germline ends. The CDR3 spans 14 residues. The CDR3 bases are TGTGCCAGCAGCTCCCGGACTGTGAACACTGAAGCTTTCTTT. Translated: CASSSRTVNTEAFF.

The genes are TRBV7-3 and TRBJ1-6, with 7 bases fitting TRBD1. The germline gives CDR1 SGHTA, CDR2 FQGTGA. This CDR3 is 15 amino acids long. J was trimmed by 7 bases and V by 2 bases; bases with no gene match: 5. CDR3 sequence reads: CASSLRQGMNSPLHF. CDR3 DNA: TGTGCCAGCAGCTTACGACAGGGAATGAATTCACCCCTCCACTTT. Full variable domain (remainder filled in from reference TRBV7-3 and TRBJ1-6): GAGVSQTPSNKVTEKGKYVELRCDPISGHTALYWYRQSLGQGPEFLIYFQGTGAADDSGLPNDRFFAVRPEGSVSTLKIQRTERGDSAVYLCASSLRQGMNSPLHFGNGTRLTVT.

This clone was detected only a few times. The chain combines TRBV19 with TRBJ2-7; perhaps TRBD1 as D (6 bases). The V gene lost 5 bases and the J gene lost 3 bases, with 14 bases spanning the gap. The CDR3 is made up of 14 amino acids. Looked up from germline, CDR1 is LNHDA and CDR2 is SQIVND (reference sequence). Here the CDR3 reads CASSLGQRYYEQYF. In nucleotides, the CDR3 is TGTGCCAGTAGTCTAGGACAGAGATACTACGAGCAGTACTTC. The full variable domain, completed using reference TRBV19 and TRBJ2-7, is DGGITQSPKYLFRKEGQNVTLSCEQNLNHDAMYWYRQDPGQGLRLIYYSQIVNDFQKGDIAEGYSVSREKKESFPLTVTSAQKNPTAFYLCASSLGQRYYEQYFGPGTRLTVT.

The V call is TRBV6-1, the J call TRBJ2-1; 7 positions match TRBD2. The CDR3 sequence is 14 residues long. The V and J ends lost 2 bases and 5 bases, in that order; junction bases with no gene match: 3. Per the germline V gene, CDR1 is MNHNS and CDR2 is SASEGT. CDR3 DNA sequence: TGTGCCAGCAGTGAACCGGGAGGTAACAATGAGCAGTTCTTC. It encodes CASSEPGGNNEQFF.

This clone was observed a single time. The CDR3 loop is CASSGAGEGEQYF. The CDR3 bases are TGTGCCAGCAGTGGGGCAGGGGAAGGCGAGCAGTACTTC. The V gene is TRBV2, the J gene TRBJ2-7; maybe TRBD1 (6 bases). Per germline, CDR1 SNHLY and CDR2 FYNNEI. The CDR3 sequence is 13 residues long. Trimming took 4 bases from V and 6 from J, leaving 13 bases between them.

The chain has TRBV7-8 and TRBJ1-2, with D hard to call. CDR1 is SGHVS, CDR2 FQNEAQ, per germline. The CDR3 totals 18 residues. Trimming took off 5 bases at V and 4 bases at J, with 26 bases between the two ends. As DNA, the CDR3 is TGTGCCAGCAGCCCCAGAAGGTCGGTCGCTAGGGTTAGCTATGGCTACACCTTC. It encodes CASSPRRSVARVSYGYTF.

V and J are TRBV6-1 and TRBJ1-1; TRBD1 agrees at 7 bases. CDR1 is MNHNS, CDR2 SASEGT, per germline. J lost 1 base, V lost 2 bases, and 4 bases had no gene match. The CDR3 spans 15 residues. The CDR3 sequence is CASSELGGPNTEAFF. For the CDR3, the DNA is TGTGCCAGCAGTGAATTAGGGGGCCCGAACACTGAAGCTTTCTTT.

The chain is built from TRBV7-4 and TRBJ2-3; the D gene is possibly TRBD1 (5 bases). Trimming stripped 8 bases from V and 2 bases from J, with 14 bases between. This CDR3 is built from 14 residues. Germline CDR1 SGHVT, CDR2 SQSDAQ. In DNA, the CDR3 is TGTGCCAGCCCCTATGCAGGGATCACAGATACGCAGTATTTT. This codes for CASPYAGITDTQYF.

The chain couples TRBV4-2 to TRBJ2-7; no clear D gene. Trimming shortened V by 0 bases and J by 3 bases, and 9 bases separated the two germline ends. Germline V gives CDR1 LGHNA, CDR2 YNFKEQ. The CDR3 contains 14 residues. CDR3 sequence: CASSQEKGFYEQYF. The CDR3 nucleotides read TGTGCCAGCAGCCAAGAAAAGGGATTCTACGAGCAGTACTTC.

This clone was seen more than once but under ten times. The chain links TRBV20-1 to TRBJ1-3, with D unclear. V dropped 3 bases and J dropped 9 bases, with 12 bases sitting between them. The CDR3 totals 12 residues. Germline V gene data show CDR1 as DFQATT and CDR2 as SNEGSKA (reference sequence). The CDR3 sequence: CSASEGIGTIYF. The CDR3 DNA follows: TGCAGTGCTAGTGAGGGAATCGGCACCATATATTTT.

CDR3 bases: TGCGCCAGCAGTCTAGGCGGGAACAGCTCCTACGAGCAGTACTTC. Amino acid sequence: CASSLGGNSSYEQYF. The chain couples TRBV23-1 to TRBJ2-7; D might be TRBD2 (6 bases). TRBV23-1 is given ORF status, its function remaining uncertain. The CDR3 is 15 residues long. Trimming pared 4 bases from V and 0 bases from J, leaving 13 bases between.

The chain joins TRBV9 to TRBJ2-1; D might be TRBD2 (7 bases). Germline assignment: CDR1 SGDLS and CDR2 YYNGEE. The CDR3 is 15 amino acids. V shed 0 bases and J shed 7 bases, with 14 bases lying between them. The CDR3 loop reads CASSVGGGPPNEQFF. CDR3 coding DNA: TGTGCCAGCAGCGTAGGGGGGGGCCCCCCGAATGAGCAGTTCTTC.

This clone has only a few counts. The germline gene is not matched at one end of the junction; a read error may be the cause. The V and J genes are TRBV10-2 and TRBJ2-5; D is perhaps TRBD2 (6 bases). CDR3 size: 16 residues. Germline loops: CDR1 WSHSY, CDR2 SAAADI. As DNA, the CDR3 is TGCGCCAGCAATGAGGGCGGGATTGGGATTGATGGGGCCCAGTACTTC. Its protein product is CASNEGGIGIDGAQYF.

The V gene is TRBV27, the J gene TRBJ2-7, with 10 bases fitting TRBD2. Germline lookup yields CDR1 MNHEY and CDR2 SMNVEV (reference sequence). V trimming: 6 bases; J trimming: 3 bases; junction bases outside the gene matches: 8. The CDR3 runs to 15 residues. In DNA form, the CDR3 reads TGTGCCAGCAGCCTCCGGACTAGCGGATTCTACGAGCAGTACTTC. Residues: CASSLRTSGFYEQYF.

The chain uses TRBV10-3 and TRBJ2-3; 15 bases align to TRBD2. Germline trimming cut 3 bases from V and 5 bases from J; bases unmatched to any gene: 9. CDR1 and CDR2 from the germline V gene are ENHRY and SYGVKD. The CDR3 totals 18 residues. CDR3: CAISDRGLAGGLGDTQYF. The CDR3 DNA is TGTGCCATCAGTGATAGAGGACTAGCGGGGGGGCTTGGAGATACGCAGTATTTT.

CDR3 protein: CASSQLGASGGPYNEQFF. The CDR3 DNA reads as TGTGCCAGCAGCCAACTGGGGGCTAGCGGGGGGCCATACAATGAGCAGTTCTTC. V gene TRBV3-1 (or the pseudogene TRBV3-2) combines with J gene TRBJ2-1, with 11 bases fitting TRBD2. CDR3 length equals 18 residues. CDR1 is LGHDT and CDR2 is YNNKEL in the germline V gene (reference sequence). J gave up 4 bases and V 2 bases, and 10 bases lay outside the gene matches.

This chain uses TRBV4-1 with TRBJ1-1; D remains ambiguous. This CDR3 region has 14 residues. Trimming cost V 0 bases and J 3 bases, with 8 bases left between them. The germline CDR1 and CDR2 sequences are MGHRA and YSYEKL. The CDR3 reads CASSQDRRHTEAFF. Written as DNA, the CDR3 is TGCGCCAGCAGCCAAGATCGACGGCACACTGAAGCTTTCTTT.

The chain carries TRBV5-1 and TRBJ1-2; D is ambiguous. Between the trimmed V and J ends, which lost 0 bases and 1 base, there was a span of 10 bases. The CDR3 runs 15 residues. Germline-derived CDR1 and CDR2 are SGHRS and YFSETQ. The DNA for the CDR3 is TGCGCCAGCAGCTTGGCCTCCGGGAATAACTATGGCTACACCTTC. Encoded protein: CASSLASGNNYGYTF.